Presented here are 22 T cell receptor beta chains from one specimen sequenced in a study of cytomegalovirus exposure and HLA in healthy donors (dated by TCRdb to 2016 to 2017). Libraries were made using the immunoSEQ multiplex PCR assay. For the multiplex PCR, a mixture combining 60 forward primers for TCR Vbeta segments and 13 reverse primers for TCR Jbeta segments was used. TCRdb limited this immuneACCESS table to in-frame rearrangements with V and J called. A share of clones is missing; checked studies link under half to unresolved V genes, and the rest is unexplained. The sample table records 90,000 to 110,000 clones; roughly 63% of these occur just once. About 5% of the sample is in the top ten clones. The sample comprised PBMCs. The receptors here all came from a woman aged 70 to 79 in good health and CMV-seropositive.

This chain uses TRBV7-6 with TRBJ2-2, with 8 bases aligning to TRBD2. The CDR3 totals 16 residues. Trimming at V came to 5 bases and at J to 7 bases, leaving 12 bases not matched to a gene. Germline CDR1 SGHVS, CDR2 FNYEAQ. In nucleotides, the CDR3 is TGTGCCAGCAGCGCTTCCGGGGGGGCCGGTATCGGGGAGCTGTTTTTT. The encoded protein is CASSASGGAGIGELFF.

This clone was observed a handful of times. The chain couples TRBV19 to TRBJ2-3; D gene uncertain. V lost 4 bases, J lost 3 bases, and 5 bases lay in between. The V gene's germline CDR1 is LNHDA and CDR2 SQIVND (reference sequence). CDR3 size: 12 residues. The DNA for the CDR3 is TGTGCCAGTAGTAAATATACAGATACGCAGTATTTT. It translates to CASSKYTDTQYF. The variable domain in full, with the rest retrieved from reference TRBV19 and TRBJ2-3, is DGGITQSPKYLFRKEGQNVTLSCEQNLNHDAMYWYRQDPGQGLRLIYYSQIVNDFQKGDIAEGYSVSREKKESFPLTVTSAQKNPTAFYLCASSKYTDTQYFGPGTRLTVL.

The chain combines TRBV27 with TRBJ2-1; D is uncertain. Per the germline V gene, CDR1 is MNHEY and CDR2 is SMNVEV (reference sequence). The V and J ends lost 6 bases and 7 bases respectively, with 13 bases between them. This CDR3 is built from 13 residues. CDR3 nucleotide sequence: TGTGCCAGCAGGGATTCAGTGAGGAATGAGCAGTTCTTC. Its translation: CASRDSVRNEQFF.

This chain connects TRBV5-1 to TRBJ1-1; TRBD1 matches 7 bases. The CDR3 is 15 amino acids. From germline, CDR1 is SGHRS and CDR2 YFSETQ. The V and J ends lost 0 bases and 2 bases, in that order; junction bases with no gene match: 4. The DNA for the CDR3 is TGCGCCAGCAGCTTGGTGGCAGGGGGAAACACTGAAGCTTTCTTT. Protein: CASSLVAGGNTEAFF.

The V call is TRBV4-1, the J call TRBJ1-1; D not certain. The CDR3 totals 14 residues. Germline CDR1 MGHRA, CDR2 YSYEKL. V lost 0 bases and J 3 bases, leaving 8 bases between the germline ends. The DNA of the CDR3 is TGCGCCAGCAGCCAAGAGGGGAGATACACTGAAGCTTTCTTT. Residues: CASSQEGRYTEAFF.

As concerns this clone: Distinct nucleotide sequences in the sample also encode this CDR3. Written as DNA, the CDR3 is TGTGCCAGCAGAGGGGACTCCAACACCGGGGAGCTGTTTTTT. Encoded protein: CASRGDSNTGELFF. The rearrangement links TRBV2 to TRBJ2-2; D may be TRBD2 (6 bases). The CDR3 sequence is 14 residues long. Trimming removed 6 bases from V and 2 bases from J, with 10 bases in between. Germline V gene sequence: CDR1 SNHLY, CDR2 FYNNEI.

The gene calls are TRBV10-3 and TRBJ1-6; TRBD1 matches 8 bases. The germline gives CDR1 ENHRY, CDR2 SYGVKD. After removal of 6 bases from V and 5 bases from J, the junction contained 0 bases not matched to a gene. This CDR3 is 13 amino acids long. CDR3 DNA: TGTGCCATCAGGACAGGGGATAATTCACCCCTCCACTTT. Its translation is CAIRTGDNSPLHF.

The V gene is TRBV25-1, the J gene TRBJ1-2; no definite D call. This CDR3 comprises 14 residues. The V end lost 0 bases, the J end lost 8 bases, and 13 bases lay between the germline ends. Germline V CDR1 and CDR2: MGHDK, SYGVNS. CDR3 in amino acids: CASSEYTGSWGYTF. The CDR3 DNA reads TGTGCCAGCAGTGAATATACGGGATCTTGGGGCTACACCTTC.

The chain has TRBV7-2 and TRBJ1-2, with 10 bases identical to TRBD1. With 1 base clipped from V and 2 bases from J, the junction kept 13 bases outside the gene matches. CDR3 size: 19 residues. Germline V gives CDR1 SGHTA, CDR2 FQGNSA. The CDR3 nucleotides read TGTGCCAGCAGCTTAGTATCCATGGGGGGGACAGGGGTAAACTATGGCTACACCTTC. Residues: CASSLVSMGGTGVNYGYTF.

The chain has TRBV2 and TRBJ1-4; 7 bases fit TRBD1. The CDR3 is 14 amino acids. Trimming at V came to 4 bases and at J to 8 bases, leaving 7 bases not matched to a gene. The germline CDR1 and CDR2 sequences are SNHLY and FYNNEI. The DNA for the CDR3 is TGTGCCAGCAGTGGTGACAGGGCGGACGAAAAACTGTTTTTT. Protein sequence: CASSGDRADEKLFF.

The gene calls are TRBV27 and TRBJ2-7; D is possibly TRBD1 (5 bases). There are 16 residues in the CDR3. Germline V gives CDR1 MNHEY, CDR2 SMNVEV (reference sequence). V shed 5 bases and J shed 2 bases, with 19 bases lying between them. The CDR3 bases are TGTGCCAGCAGTCCTCCACCGAGGAAGGGGACCTACGAGCAGTACTTC. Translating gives CASSPPPRKGTYEQYF.

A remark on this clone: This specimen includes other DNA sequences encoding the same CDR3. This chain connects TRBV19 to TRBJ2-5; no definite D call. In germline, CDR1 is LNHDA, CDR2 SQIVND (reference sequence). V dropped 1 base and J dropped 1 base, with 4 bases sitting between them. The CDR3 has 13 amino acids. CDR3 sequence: CASSIGAQETQYF. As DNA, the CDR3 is TGTGCCAGTAGTATAGGGGCCCAAGAGACCCAGTACTTC.

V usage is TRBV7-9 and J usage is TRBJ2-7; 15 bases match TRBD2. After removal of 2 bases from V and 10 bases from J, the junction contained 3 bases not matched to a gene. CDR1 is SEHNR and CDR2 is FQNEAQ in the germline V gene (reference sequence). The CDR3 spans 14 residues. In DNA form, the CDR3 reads TGTGCCAGCAGCTTATCGGGACTAGCGGGGGGTCAGTACTTC. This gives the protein CASSLSGLAGGQYF.

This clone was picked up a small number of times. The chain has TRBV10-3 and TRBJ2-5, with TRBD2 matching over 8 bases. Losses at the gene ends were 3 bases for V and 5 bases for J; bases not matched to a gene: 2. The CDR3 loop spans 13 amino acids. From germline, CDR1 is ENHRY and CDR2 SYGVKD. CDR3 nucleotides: TGTGCCATCAGTGAAGTAGCGGGGGAGACCCAGTACTTC. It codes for CAISEVAGETQYF.

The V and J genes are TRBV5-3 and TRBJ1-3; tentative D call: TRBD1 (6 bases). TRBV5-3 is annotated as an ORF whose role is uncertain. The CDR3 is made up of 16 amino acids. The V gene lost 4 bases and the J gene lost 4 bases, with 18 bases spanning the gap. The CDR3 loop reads CARSPGTLVHGNTIYF. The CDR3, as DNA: TGTGCCAGAAGCCCCGGGACACTTGTCCACGGAAACACCATATATTTT.

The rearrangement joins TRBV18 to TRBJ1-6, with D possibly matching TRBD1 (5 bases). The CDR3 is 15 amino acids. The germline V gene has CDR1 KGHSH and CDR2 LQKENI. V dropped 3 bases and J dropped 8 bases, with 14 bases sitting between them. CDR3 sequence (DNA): TGTGCCAGCTCACCGGGGGGAGACCGTCATTCACCCCTCCACTTT. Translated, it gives CASSPGGDRHSPLHF.

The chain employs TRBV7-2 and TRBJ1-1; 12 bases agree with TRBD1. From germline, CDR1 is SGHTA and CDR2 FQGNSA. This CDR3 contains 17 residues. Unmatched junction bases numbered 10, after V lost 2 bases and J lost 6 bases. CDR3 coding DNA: TGTGCCAGCAGCTTACTAGCTCCGGGACAGGGGGCCTCTGAAGCTTTCTTT. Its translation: CASSLLAPGQGASEAFF.

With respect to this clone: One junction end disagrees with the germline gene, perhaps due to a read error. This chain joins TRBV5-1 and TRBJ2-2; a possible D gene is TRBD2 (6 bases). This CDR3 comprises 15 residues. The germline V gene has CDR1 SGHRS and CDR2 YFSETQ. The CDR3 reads CASGFGGTNTGELFF. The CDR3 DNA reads TGCGCCAGCGGCTTCGGGGGAACGAACACCGGGGAGCTGTTTTTT.

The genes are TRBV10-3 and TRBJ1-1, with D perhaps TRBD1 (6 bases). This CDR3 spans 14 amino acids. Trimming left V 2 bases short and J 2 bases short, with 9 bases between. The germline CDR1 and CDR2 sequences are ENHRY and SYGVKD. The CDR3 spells CAISEGQFNTEAFF. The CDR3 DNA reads TGTGCCATCAGTGAGGGACAGTTTAACACTGAAGCTTTCTTT.

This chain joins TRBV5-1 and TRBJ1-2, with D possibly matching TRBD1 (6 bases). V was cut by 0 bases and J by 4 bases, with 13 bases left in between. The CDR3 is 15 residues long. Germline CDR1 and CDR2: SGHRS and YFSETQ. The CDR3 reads CASSLAPGVSYGYTF. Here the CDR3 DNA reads TGCGCCAGCAGCTTGGCCCCAGGGGTGAGCTATGGCTACACCTTC.

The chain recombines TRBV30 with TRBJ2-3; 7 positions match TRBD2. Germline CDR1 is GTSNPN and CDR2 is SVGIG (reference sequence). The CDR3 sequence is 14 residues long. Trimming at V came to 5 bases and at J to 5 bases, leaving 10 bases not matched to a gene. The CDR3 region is CAWSRGRVQDTQYF. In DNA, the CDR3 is TGTGCCTGGTCCCGGGGGAGGGTTCAAGATACGCAGTATTTT.

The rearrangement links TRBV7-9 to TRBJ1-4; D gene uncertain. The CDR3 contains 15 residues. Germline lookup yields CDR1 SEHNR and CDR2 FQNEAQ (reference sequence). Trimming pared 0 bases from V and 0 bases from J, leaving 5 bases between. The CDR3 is CASSLATATNEKLFF. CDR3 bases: TGTGCCAGCAGCTTAGCAACAGCAACTAATGAAAAACTGTTTTTT.